Listed here are 12 T cell receptor beta chains from one sample, sequenced in a study of control samples from healthy donors and cancer patients. The assay was immunoSEQ multiplex PCR, and TCRdb's table has in-frame clones only and misses some. The sample holds about 82,000 clones; more than 75% are singletons and the top ten take around 18%. Sequenced sample: blood. Receptor source: a man aged 50 or older in good health.

The chain has TRBV18 and TRBJ1-3; possibly TRBD1 for D (5 bases). CDR1 is KGHSH and CDR2 is LQKENI in the germline V gene. V dropped 3 bases and J dropped 5 bases, with 11 bases sitting between them. The CDR3 loop spans 14 amino acids. CDR3 DNA sequence: TGTGCCAGCTCACCCGGGACGCCTCGAAACACCATATATTTT. Translation gives CASSPGTPRNTIYF.

The chain couples TRBV10-1 to TRBJ2-1; 13 nucleotides agree with TRBD2. CDR3 length equals 14 residues. Germline-derived CDR1 and CDR2 are WNHNN and SYGVQD (reference sequence). V lost 10 bases and J lost 8; bases outside the gene matches: 8. CDR3 in amino acids: CATSGLAGTHEQFF. CDR3 DNA: TGCGCCACCTCGGGACTAGCGGGAACCCATGAGCAGTTCTTC.

The chain couples TRBV19 to TRBJ1-6; the match to TRBD1 covers 8 bases. V was clipped by 3 bases and J by 8 bases; unmatched bases: 3. CDR1 and CDR2 from the germline V gene are LNHDA and SQIVND (reference sequence). The CDR3 is 14 amino acids. CDR3 sequence reads: CASSMDREDSPLHF. CDR3 nucleotide sequence: TGTGCCAGTAGTATGGACAGGGAAGATTCACCCCTCCACTTT.

V gene TRBV4-1 combines with J gene TRBJ1-3; D perhaps matches TRBD1 (5 bases). V lost 4 bases and J lost 3, with 19 bases in between. There are 17 residues in the CDR3. Germline V lookup: CDR1 MGHRA, CDR2 YSYEKL. The CDR3 DNA sequence: TGCGCCAGCAGCCGAAAGAATGGGGGGAGAGATGGAAACACCATATATTTT. It is translated as CASSRKNGGRDGNTIYF.

The chain is built from TRBV2 and TRBJ2-5; a weak D match, TRBD2 (6 bases). Trimming left V 4 bases short and J 5 bases short, with 14 bases between. The CDR3 is made up of 14 amino acids. Per the germline V gene, CDR1 is SNHLY and CDR2 is FYNNEI. CDR3 amino acids: CASSVEGRMETQYF. The CDR3 coding sequence is TGTGCCAGCAGTGTGGAGGGGCGTATGGAGACCCAGTACTTC. Complete variable domain (other parts from reference TRBV2 and TRBJ2-5): EPEVTQTPSHQVTQMGQEVILRCVPISNHLYFYWYRQILGQKVEFLVSFYNNEISEKSEIFDDQFSVERPDGSNFTLKIRSTKLEDSAMYFCASSVEGRMETQYFGPGTRLLVL.

This chain connects TRBV19 to TRBJ1-1, with 8 nucleotides matching TRBD1. The V gene end was trimmed by 5 bases and the J gene end by 0 bases; junction bases not matched to a gene: 8. The CDR3 covers 16 residues. In germline, CDR1 is LNHDA, CDR2 SQIVND (reference sequence). The CDR3, as DNA: TGTGCCAGTAGTGGTGGGACAGGTTCTATGAACACTGAAGCTTTCTTT. Protein product: CASSGGTGSMNTEAFF.

This clone was counted only a few times. The chain combines TRBV30 with TRBJ1-1, with 7 bases identical to TRBD1. Germline V gene data show CDR1 as GTSNPN and CDR2 as SVGIG (reference sequence). The CDR3 runs to 14 residues. Trimming removed 1 base from V and 11 bases from J; junction bases left unmatched: 13. CDR3 DNA sequence: TGTGCCTGGAGTGGGGGGCAACTAGACAGGGCCGCTTTCTTT. This sequence encodes CAWSGGQLDRAAFF.

The V gene is TRBV5-1, the J gene TRBJ2-3, with D maybe TRBD1 (6 bases). This CDR3 spans 14 amino acids. V was clipped by 2 bases and J by 3 bases, with 10 bases between them. CDR1 and CDR2 from the germline V gene are SGHRS and YFSETQ. This CDR3 is CASSFDGQTDTQYF. CDR3 nucleotides: TGCGCCAGCAGCTTCGACGGACAGACAGATACGCAGTATTTT.

This chain joins TRBV30 and TRBJ2-6, with D uncertain. Trimming left V 2 bases short and J 4 bases short, with 9 bases between. CDR1 is GTSNPN, CDR2 SVGIG, per germline (reference sequence). This CDR3 has 14 amino acids. This CDR3 is CAWSLGGGANVLTF. The CDR3, as DNA: TGTGCCTGGAGTCTTGGTGGGGGGGCCAACGTCCTGACTTTC.

This clone has only a few counts. The chain combines TRBV28 with TRBJ1-3, with 7 nucleotides matching TRBD1. V was pared by 5 bases and J by 3 bases, with 7 bases of the junction left unmatched. The CDR3 runs to 15 residues. CDR1 is MDHEN and CDR2 is SYDVKM in the germline V gene. CDR3 sequence (DNA): TGTGCCAGCAGTCAGCAGGGGGTAAATGGAAACACCATATATTTT. The encoded protein is CASSQQGVNGNTIYF.

V usage is TRBV5-1 and J usage is TRBJ2-2; 8 nucleotides agree with TRBD2. CDR1 is SGHRS, CDR2 YFSETQ, per germline. The CDR3 runs 16 residues. V shed 4 bases and J 3 bases; nucleotides not matched to a gene: 8. The DNA of the CDR3 is TGCGCCAGCAGCCCCACCCGGGGGGGTTACACCGGGGAGCTGTTTTTT. Its translation: CASSPTRGGYTGELFF.

The V gene is TRBV6-4, the J gene TRBJ1-3; the D gene is possibly TRBD1 (6 bases). Trimming left V 6 bases short and J 7 bases short, with 13 bases between. CDR1 is MRHNA and CDR2 is SNTAGT in the germline V gene. This CDR3 is built from 13 residues. The CDR3 protein is CASRRYRGNTIYF. The CDR3 nucleotides are TGTGCCAGCAGGCGTTATAGGGGGAACACCATATATTTT.